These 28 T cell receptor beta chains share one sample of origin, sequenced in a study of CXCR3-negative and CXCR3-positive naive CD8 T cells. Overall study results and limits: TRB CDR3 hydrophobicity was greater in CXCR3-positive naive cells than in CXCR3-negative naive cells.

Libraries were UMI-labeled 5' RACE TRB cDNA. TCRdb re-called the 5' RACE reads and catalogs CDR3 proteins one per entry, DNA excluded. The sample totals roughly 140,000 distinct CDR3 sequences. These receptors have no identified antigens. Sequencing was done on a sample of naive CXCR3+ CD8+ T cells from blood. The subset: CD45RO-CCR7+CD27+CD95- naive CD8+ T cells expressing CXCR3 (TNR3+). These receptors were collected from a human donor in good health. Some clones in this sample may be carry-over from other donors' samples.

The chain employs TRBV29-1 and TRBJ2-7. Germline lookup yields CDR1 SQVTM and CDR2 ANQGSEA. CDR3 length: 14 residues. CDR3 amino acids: CSVEGTDSSYEQYF.

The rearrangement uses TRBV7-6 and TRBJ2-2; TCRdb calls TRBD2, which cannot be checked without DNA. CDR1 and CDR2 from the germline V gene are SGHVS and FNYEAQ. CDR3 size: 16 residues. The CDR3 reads CASSLFTSGGPGELFF.

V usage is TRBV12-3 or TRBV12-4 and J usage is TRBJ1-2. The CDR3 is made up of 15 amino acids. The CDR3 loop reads CASSFEEVLRDGYTF.

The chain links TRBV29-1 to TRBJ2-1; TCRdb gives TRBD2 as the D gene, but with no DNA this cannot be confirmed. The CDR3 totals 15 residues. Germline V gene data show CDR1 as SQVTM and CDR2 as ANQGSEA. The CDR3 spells CSVEKTSGGRDEQFF.

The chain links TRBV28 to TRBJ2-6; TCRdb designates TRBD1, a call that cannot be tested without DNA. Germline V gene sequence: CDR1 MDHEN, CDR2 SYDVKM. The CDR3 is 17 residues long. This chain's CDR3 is CASSLWGAPSGANVLTF.

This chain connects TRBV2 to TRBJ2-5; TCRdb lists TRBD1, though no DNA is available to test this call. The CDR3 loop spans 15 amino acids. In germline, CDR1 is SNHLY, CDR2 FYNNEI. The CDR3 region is CASSEETGRTETQYF.

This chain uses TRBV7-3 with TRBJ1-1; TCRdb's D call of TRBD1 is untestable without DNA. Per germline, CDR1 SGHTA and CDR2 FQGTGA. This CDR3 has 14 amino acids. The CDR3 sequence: CASSEGTKVAAAFF.

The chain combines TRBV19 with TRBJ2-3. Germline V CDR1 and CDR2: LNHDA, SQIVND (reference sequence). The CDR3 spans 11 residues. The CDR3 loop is CAVGRTDTQYF.

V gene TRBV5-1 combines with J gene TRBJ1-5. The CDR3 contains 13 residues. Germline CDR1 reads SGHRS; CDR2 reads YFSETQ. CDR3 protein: CASSLSPNQPQHF.

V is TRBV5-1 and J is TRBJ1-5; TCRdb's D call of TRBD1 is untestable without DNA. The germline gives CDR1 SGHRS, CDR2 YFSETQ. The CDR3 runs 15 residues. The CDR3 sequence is CASSWTGEENQPQHF.

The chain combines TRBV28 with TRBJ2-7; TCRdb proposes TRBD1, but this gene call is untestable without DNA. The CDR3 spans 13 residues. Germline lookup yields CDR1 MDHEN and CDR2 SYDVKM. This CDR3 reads CASSPRQGPEQYF.

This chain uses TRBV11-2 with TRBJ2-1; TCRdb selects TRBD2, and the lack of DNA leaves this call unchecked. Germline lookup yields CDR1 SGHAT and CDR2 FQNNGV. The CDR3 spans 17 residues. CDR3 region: CASSAEVAGLAINEQFF.

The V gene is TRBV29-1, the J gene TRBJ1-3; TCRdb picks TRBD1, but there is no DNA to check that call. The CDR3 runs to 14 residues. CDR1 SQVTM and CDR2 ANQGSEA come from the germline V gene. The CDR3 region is CSAGQGDAGNTIYF.

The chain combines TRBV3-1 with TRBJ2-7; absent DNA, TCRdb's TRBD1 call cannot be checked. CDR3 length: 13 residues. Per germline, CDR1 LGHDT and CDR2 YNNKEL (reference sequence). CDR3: CASSQQGTSEQYF.

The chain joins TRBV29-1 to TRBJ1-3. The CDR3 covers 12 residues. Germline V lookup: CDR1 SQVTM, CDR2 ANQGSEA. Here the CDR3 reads CSVEAGGNTIYF.

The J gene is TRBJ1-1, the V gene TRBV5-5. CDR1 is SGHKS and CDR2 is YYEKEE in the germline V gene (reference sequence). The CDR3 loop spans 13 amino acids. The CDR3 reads CASSSGQNTEAFF.

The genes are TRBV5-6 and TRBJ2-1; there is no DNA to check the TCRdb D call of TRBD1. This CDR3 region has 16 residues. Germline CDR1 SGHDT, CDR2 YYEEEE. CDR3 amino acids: CASSLGSGGAYNEQFF.

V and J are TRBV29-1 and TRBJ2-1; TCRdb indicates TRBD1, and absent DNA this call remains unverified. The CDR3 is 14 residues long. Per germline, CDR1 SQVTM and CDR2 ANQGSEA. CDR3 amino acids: CSVDVRGTYNEQFF.

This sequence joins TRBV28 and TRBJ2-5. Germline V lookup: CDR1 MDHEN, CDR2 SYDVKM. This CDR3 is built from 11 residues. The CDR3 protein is CASSLIGAQYF.

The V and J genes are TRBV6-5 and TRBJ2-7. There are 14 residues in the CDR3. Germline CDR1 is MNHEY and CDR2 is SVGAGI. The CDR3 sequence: CASRPQGTSYEQYF.

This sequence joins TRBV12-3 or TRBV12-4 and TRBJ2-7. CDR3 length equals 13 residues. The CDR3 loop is CASTAGNSYEQYF.

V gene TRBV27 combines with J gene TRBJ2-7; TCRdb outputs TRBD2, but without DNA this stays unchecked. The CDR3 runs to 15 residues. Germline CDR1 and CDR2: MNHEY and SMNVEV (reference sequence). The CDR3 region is CASSLSPGLGYEQYF.

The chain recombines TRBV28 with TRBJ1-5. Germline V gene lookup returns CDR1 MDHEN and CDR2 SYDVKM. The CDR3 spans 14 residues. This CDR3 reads CASSPSAYNQPQHF.

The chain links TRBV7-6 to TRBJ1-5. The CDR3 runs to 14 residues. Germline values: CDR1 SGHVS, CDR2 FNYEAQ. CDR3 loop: CASSLAGGNQPQHF.

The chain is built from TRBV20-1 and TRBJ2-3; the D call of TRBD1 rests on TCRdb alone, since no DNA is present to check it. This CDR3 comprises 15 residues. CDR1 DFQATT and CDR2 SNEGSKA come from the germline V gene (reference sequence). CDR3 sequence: CSARVFRGNTDTQYF.

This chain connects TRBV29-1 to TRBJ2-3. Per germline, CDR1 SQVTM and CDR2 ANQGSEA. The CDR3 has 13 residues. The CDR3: CSVEGPRADTQYF.

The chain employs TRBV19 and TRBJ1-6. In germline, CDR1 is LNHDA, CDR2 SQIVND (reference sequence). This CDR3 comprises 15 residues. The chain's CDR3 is CASSMETEGNSPLHF. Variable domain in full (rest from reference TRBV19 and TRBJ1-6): DGGITQSPKYLFRKEGQNVTLSCEQNLNHDAMYWYRQDPGQGLRLIYYSQIVNDFQKGDIAEGYSVSREKKESFPLTVTSAQKNPTAFYLCASSMETEGNSPLHFGNGTRLTVT.

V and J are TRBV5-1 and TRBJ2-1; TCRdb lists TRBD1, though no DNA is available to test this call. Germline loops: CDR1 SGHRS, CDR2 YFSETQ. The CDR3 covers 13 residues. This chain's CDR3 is CASSLEGGNEQFF.